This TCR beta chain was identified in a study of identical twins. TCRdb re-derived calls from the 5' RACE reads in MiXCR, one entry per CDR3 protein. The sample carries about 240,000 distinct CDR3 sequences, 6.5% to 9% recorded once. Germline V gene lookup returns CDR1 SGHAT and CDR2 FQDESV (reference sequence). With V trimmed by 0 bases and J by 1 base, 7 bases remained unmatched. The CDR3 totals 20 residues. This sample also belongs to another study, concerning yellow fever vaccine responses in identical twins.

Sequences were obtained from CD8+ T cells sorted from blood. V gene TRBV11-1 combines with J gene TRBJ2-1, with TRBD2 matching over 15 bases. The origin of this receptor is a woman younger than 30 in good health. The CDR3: CASSLAWGLAGGGSYNEQFF. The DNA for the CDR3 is TGTGCCAGCAGCTTAGCGTGGGGACTAGCGGGAGGTGGTTCCTACAATGAGCAGTTCTTC.